One sample yielded the 16 T cell receptor beta chains listed below, sequenced in a study of T cells in Graves' hyperthyroidism and ophthalmopathy. Regions amplified from RNA transcripts were the TCR beta CDR3 regions. TCR CDR3 regions were first amplified by RT-PCR with HTBI primers. TCRdb re-analysed the multiplex PCR reads in MiXCR, keeping a single row per CDR3 protein. The sample has 550,000 to 700,000 distinct CDR3 sequences, about 43% seen once; the top ten hold around 20%. The sample taken for sequencing was peripheral blood or thyroid tissue (not recorded which). The receptors come from an adult woman with Graves' disease, either hyperthyroidism or ophthalmopathy (not recorded which).

This clonotype was seen at least ten times. This sequence joins TRBV11-2 and TRBJ1-2; D call uncertain. The germline V gene has CDR1 SGHAT and CDR2 FQNNGV. The CDR3 is made up of 16 amino acids. V dropped 5 bases and J dropped 4 bases, with 20 bases sitting between them. In DNA form, the CDR3 reads TGTGCCAGCAGCCTCCTTAGAATCAATCGCCGCTATGGCTACACCTTC. This encodes CASSLLRINRRYGYTF.

This clonotype was recorded many times. This chain joins TRBV2 and TRBJ1-1, with 8 bases aligning to TRBD1. This CDR3 contains 14 residues. The V segment lost 7 bases and the J segment 1 base; nucleotides outside the gene matches: 5. Per germline, CDR1 SNHLY and CDR2 FYNNEI. CDR3 bases: TGTGCCAGCATCCTCGGGACAGGGAACACTGAAGCTTTCTTT. It specifies CASILGTGNTEAFF.

The chain has TRBV7-9 and TRBJ2-1, with TRBD2 as a possible D gene (5 bases). V gave up 2 bases and J gave up 6 bases, with 5 bases separating them. The CDR3 is made up of 12 amino acids. Germline V lookup: CDR1 SEHNR, CDR2 FQNEAQ (reference sequence). The CDR3 here is CASSLTSNEQFF. The CDR3 nucleotides read TGTGCCAGCAGCTTAACTAGCAATGAGCAGTTCTTC.

The gene calls are TRBV2 and TRBJ2-5, with TRBD2 matching over 10 bases. With 8 bases clipped from V and 5 bases from J, the junction kept 17 bases outside the gene matches. Per germline, CDR1 SNHLY and CDR2 FYNNEI. The CDR3 spans 17 residues. The CDR3 DNA reads as TGTGCCAGCCGCGGTCTCGAAGCGGGAGGGCCCACGGAGACCCAGTACTTC. It yields the protein CASRGLEAGGPTETQYF.

This chain joins TRBV24-1 and TRBJ1-1; tentative D call: TRBD1 (6 bases). Germline values: CDR1 KGHDR, CDR2 SFDVKD. The CDR3 has 13 residues. DNA of the CDR3: TGTGCGAAGGGGGGACCAATGAACACTGAAGCTTTCTTT. Translated: CAKGGPMNTEAFF.

As concerns this clonotype: An end of the junction differs from the germline gene, which may be a read error. Here the CDR3 reads CACSSMGGEKETQYF. Written as DNA, the CDR3 is TGTGCCTGCAGCTCCATGGGGGGAGAAAAAGAGACCCAGTACTTC. The rearrangement links TRBV7-9 to TRBJ2-5, with D perhaps matching TRBD2 (6 bases). CDR3 length equals 15 residues. Germline CDR1 and CDR2: SEHNR and FQNEAQ (reference sequence).

V gene TRBV18 combines with J gene TRBJ1-1; the D gene is possibly TRBD1 (5 bases). The CDR3 contains 16 residues. The V gene's germline CDR1 is KGHSH and CDR2 LQKENI. Trimming cost V 6 bases and J 0 bases, with 17 bases left between them. The CDR3 here is CASSPGYVNLNTEAFF. The CDR3 DNA reads as TGTGCCAGCTCCCCAGGGTACGTCAACCTGAACACTGAAGCTTTCTTT.

The chain joins TRBV4-1 to TRBJ2-5, with a possible D match to TRBD2 (6 bases). Germline V CDR1 and CDR2: MGHRA, YSYEKL. Trimming stripped 6 bases from V and 5 bases from J, with 16 bases between. The CDR3 has 14 residues. The DNA for the CDR3 is TGCGCCAGCAGATGGTATGGGGGGATGGAGACCCAGTACTTC. Translating it yields CASRWYGGMETQYF.

In this sample, this clonotype turned up many times. V gene TRBV20-1 combines with J gene TRBJ2-7; TRBD1 matches at 7 bases. Germline V gene data show CDR1 as DFQATT and CDR2 as SNEGSKA (reference sequence). Losses at the gene ends were 0 bases for V and 5 bases for J; bases not matched to a gene: 7. The CDR3 consists of 14 residues. DNA of the CDR3: TGCAGTGCTAGAGATCGATGGGACAGAGACGAGCAGTACTTC. As protein: CSARDRWDRDEQYF.

This chain links TRBV11-1 with TRBJ2-3; D ambiguous. The germline V gene encodes CDR1 SGHAT and CDR2 FQDESV (reference sequence). With 1 base removed from V and 3 bases from J, the gap between germline ends came to 11 bases. This CDR3 has 15 residues. DNA of the CDR3: TGTGCCAGCAGCTTAGGGATAGTACTTACAGATACGCAGTATTTT. Protein sequence: CASSLGIVLTDTQYF.

The V and J genes are TRBV20-1 and TRBJ1-2; 7 positions agree with TRBD1. Germline lookup yields CDR1 DFQATT and CDR2 SNEGSKA (reference sequence). The junction had 8 bases not matched to a gene; V was cut back by 6 bases and J by 1 base. This CDR3 is 14 amino acids long. The CDR3 DNA is TGCAGTGCGACCCCCGGGACAGTTAACTATGGCTACACCTTC. The encoded protein is CSATPGTVNYGYTF.

This clonotype was seen repeatedly, ten times or more. This chain connects TRBV5-1 to TRBJ1-2; 9 bases are shared with TRBD1. V shed 3 bases and J 4 bases; nucleotides not matched to a gene: 10. The CDR3 is made up of 16 amino acids. Germline V gene sequence: CDR1 SGHRS, CDR2 YFSETQ. The CDR3 coding sequence is TGCGCCAGCAGCTGGGAATTACAGGGGGCGAGCTATGGCTACACCTTC. Amino acids: CASSWELQGASYGYTF.

The rearrangement joins TRBV5-5 to TRBJ2-7, with 13 bases identical to TRBD2. V was pared by 4 bases and J by 0 bases, with 7 bases of the junction left unmatched. CDR1 SGHKS and CDR2 YYEKEE come from the germline V gene (reference sequence). The CDR3 contains 17 residues. CDR3 DNA sequence: TGTGCCAGCAGCCGGTTAGGGACTAGCGGGATCTCCTACGAGCAGTACTTC. Amino acid sequence: CASSRLGTSGISYEQYF.

The chain links TRBV7-2 to TRBJ1-1; D unclear. This CDR3 region has 13 residues. CDR1 and CDR2 from the germline V gene are SGHTA and FQGNSA. Trimming removed 4 bases at V and 2 bases at J, with 8 bases between. The CDR3 sequence is CASSYTSNTEAFF. The CDR3 coding sequence is TGTGCCAGCAGCTACACGTCAAACACTGAAGCTTTCTTT.

This rearrangement joins TRBV15 to TRBJ2-5; D is undetermined. V was trimmed by 6 bases and J by 3 bases, leaving 20 bases between them. This CDR3 is built from 16 residues. The germline gives CDR1 LNHNV, CDR2 YYDKDF (reference sequence). The CDR3 DNA is TGTGCCACCAGGGCGCGGTCCGGTTTGAGAGAAGAGACCCAGTACTTC. Its translation is CATRARSGLREETQYF.

In its sample, this clonotype was seen many times. The rearrangement links TRBV5-1 to TRBJ2-2; tentative D call: TRBD1 (5 bases). The CDR3 consists of 16 residues. Between the trimmed V and J ends, which lost 2 bases and 0 bases, there was a span of 11 bases. Germline CDR1 is SGHRS and CDR2 is YFSETQ. The CDR3 bases are TGCGCCAGCAGCTTTCTACCGGACACGAACACCGGGGAGCTGTTTTTT. The encoded protein is CASSFLPDTNTGELFF.